Listed here is a single TCR beta chain. Disease lasting under 3 months, a NOSPECS grade of at least 4, and a Clinical Activity Score of at least 3 were features of the ophthalmopathy patients. The study based diagnoses on clinical symptoms, serum thyroxine and TRAb, thyroid ultrasound and orbital computed tomography. PBMCs were sourced from more than 9 ml fresh peripheral blood. Trimming left V 5 bases short and J 5 bases short, with 12 bases between. This CDR3 has 14 amino acids. CDR1 is PRHDT, CDR2 FYEKMQ, per germline (reference sequence). The source of the sample is a study of T cells in Graves' hyperthyroidism and ophthalmopathy. RNA transcripts served as the template for amplifying TCR beta CDR3 regions. The study used the HTBI primer set for a first-round RT-PCR of the TCR CDR3. Via MiXCR, TCRdb re-called the multiplex PCR reads, giving one row per CDR3 protein. The table shows about half a million distinct CDR3 sequences, with just under 20% occurring only once.

The TCR sequence derives from a man in his forties or fifties with Graves' ophthalmopathy. The sample taken for sequencing was blood. The genes are TRBV13 and TRBJ2-2; TRBD1 might be the D (5 bases). This CDR3 reads CASSTGQDTGELFF. The DNA for the CDR3 is TGTGCCAGCAGCACCGGACAAGATACCGGGGAGCTGTTTTTT.